These 19 T cell receptor beta chains were all obtained from the same sample, sequenced in a study of a mutant IDH1 vaccine in newly diagnosed glioma. Sequencing used immunoSEQ multiplex PCR; TCRdb keeps in-frame clones, though not all of them. The repertoire includes 50,000 to 65,000 clones, approximately 64% of them detected once, and about 5% sits in the top ten. Their cognate antigens are unknown. Time point: week 47, end of study. Every vaccine dose comprised 300 ug of mutant IDH1 20-mer peptide plus topical imiquimod. Sequenced here: peripheral blood mononuclear cells (PBMCs), sampled from a glioma patient whose treatment included an IDH1 peptide vaccine. These receptors were collected from a man between 40 and 49 years old with glioma. Some clones in this sample may be carry-over from other donors' samples.

In DNA, the CDR3 is TGTGCCAGCAGTTACTCGTTAGGGGTAGGAAACACCATATATTTT. This codes for CASSYSLGVGNTIYF. V usage is TRBV6-5 and J usage is TRBJ1-3, with D possibly matching TRBD1 (5 bases). V dropped 0 bases and J dropped 4 bases, with 10 bases sitting between them. The CDR3 has 15 amino acids. Germline CDR1 is MNHEY and CDR2 is SVGAGI.

This clone has more than one count but fewer than ten. The rearrangement links TRBV4-1 to TRBJ1-3, with D unclear. The CDR3 extends over 15 amino acids. Germline CDR1 is MGHRA and CDR2 is YSYEKL. Trimming cost V 0 bases and J 2 bases, with 8 bases left between them. The CDR3 loop is CASSQDGRTGNTIYF. The CDR3 nucleotides read TGCGCCAGCAGCCAAGATGGGAGAACTGGAAACACCATATATTTT.

DNA for the CDR3: TGTGCCAGCAGCTTAGCGGGTGGGAACACTGAAGCTTTCTTT. Protein product: CASSLAGGNTEAFF. V gene TRBV7-9 combines with J gene TRBJ1-1; D remains ambiguous. In germline, CDR1 is SEHNR, CDR2 FQNEAQ (reference sequence). This CDR3 comprises 14 residues. Trimming took 0 bases from V and 1 from J, leaving 6 bases between them. Looking up the rest from reference TRBV7-9 and TRBJ1-1 gives the full variable domain: DTGVSQNPRHKITKRGQNVTFRCDPISEHNRLYWYRQTLGQGPEFLTYFQNEAQLEKSRLLSDRFSAERPKGSFSTLEIQRTEQGDSAMYLCASSLAGGNTEAFFGQGTRLTVV.

This clone was picked up one time. The rearrangement links TRBV5-1 to TRBJ2-1; D remains unclear. Per the germline V gene, CDR1 is SGHRS and CDR2 is YFSETQ. The V end lost 4 bases, the J end lost 2 bases, and 1 base lay between the germline ends. The CDR3 consists of 11 residues. The CDR3 sequence: CASSTYNEQFF. For the CDR3, the DNA is TGCGCCAGCAGCACCTACAATGAGCAGTTCTTC.

This chain connects TRBV7-8 to TRBJ1-5; perhaps TRBD1 as D (5 bases). The CDR3 has 16 amino acids. Germline V gives CDR1 SGHVS, CDR2 FQNEAQ. Trimming pared 3 bases from V and 0 bases from J, leaving 12 bases between. CDR3 in amino acids: CASSFNTGDSNQPQHF. CDR3 DNA sequence: TGTGCCAGCAGCTTCAATACGGGGGATAGCAATCAGCCCCAGCATTTT.

The chain combines TRBV18 with TRBJ1-5; D is perhaps TRBD1 (5 bases). The CDR3 sequence is 14 residues long. V lost 2 bases and J 2 bases, leaving 7 bases between the germline ends. CDR1 is KGHSH and CDR2 is LQKENI in the germline V gene. The CDR3, as DNA: TGTGCCAGCTCACCAGGGGCGGGCAATCAGCCCCAGCATTTT. Translating gives CASSPGAGNQPQHF.

The chain combines TRBV6-6 with TRBJ1-2; D unresolved. The V end was cut by 6 bases, the J end by 0 bases, with 8 bases between. The CDR3 runs to 13 residues. Germline lookup yields CDR1 MNHNY and CDR2 SVGAGI (reference sequence). CDR3 protein: CASSRHANYGYTF. For the CDR3, the DNA is TGTGCCAGCAGCAGACACGCTAACTATGGCTACACCTTC.

The V gene is TRBV13, the J gene TRBJ1-2; possibly TRBD1 for D (6 bases). The length of the CDR3 is 17 residues. From germline, CDR1 is PRHDT and CDR2 FYEKMQ (reference sequence). Between the trimmed V and J ends, which lost 4 bases and 1 base, there was a span of 19 bases. CDR3 sequence (DNA): TGTGCCAGCAGCTCCTTACATCCAGGGGACAATAACTATGGCTACACCTTC. This sequence encodes CASSSLHPGDNNYGYTF. Complete variable domain (other parts from reference TRBV13 and TRBJ1-2): AAGVIQSPRHLIKEKRETATLKCYPIPRHDTVYWYQQGPGQDPQFLISFYEKMQSDKGSIPDRFSAQQFSDYHSELNMSSLELGDSALYFCASSSLHPGDNNYGYTFGSGTRLTVV.

The chain combines TRBV7-2 with TRBJ2-7; 10 nucleotides match TRBD1. J gave up 6 bases and V 6 bases, and 11 bases lay outside the gene matches. The CDR3 has 15 amino acids. CDR1 SGHTA and CDR2 FQGNSA come from the germline V gene. The CDR3 DNA is TGTGCCAGCAGACTTCGACAGGGGGCAATCTTCGAGCAGTACTTC. It codes for CASRLRQGAIFEQYF.

CDR3 sequence: CASSLAGDSYNEQFF. The DNA for the CDR3 is TGCGCCAGCAGCTTGGCCGGGGACTCCTACAATGAGCAGTTCTTC. The gene calls are TRBV5-1 and TRBJ2-1, with a possible D match to TRBD2 (5 bases). This CDR3 has 15 amino acids. V was shortened by 0 bases and J by 0 bases, with 7 bases between the two germline ends. CDR1 is SGHRS, CDR2 YFSETQ, per germline.

This clone appeared a single time. This rearrangement joins TRBV2 to TRBJ2-7, with D perhaps TRBD2 (6 bases). The CDR3 is made up of 13 amino acids. Trimming took off 6 bases at V and 2 bases at J, with 11 bases between the two ends. Germline V gene lookup returns CDR1 SNHLY and CDR2 FYNNEI. CDR3 sequence: CASSFSGPYEQYF. CDR3 nucleotide sequence: TGTGCCAGCAGCTTTAGCGGTCCCTACGAGCAGTACTTC.

The chain uses TRBV15 and TRBJ2-3; D assignment may be TRBD1 or TRBD2 (5 bases each). The CDR3 runs 14 residues. CDR1 is LNHNV and CDR2 is YYDKDF in the germline V gene (reference sequence). V shed 1 base and J shed 6 bases, with 11 bases lying between them. CDR3 in DNA: TGTGCCACCAGCAGAGCCGGGACGGGGGATACGCAGTATTTT. Amino acids: CATSRAGTGDTQYF.

The chain is built from TRBV5-6 and TRBJ2-2; possibly TRBD2 for D (6 bases). The germline gives CDR1 SGHDT, CDR2 YYEEEE. V lost 5 bases, J lost 4 bases, and 18 bases lay in between. CDR3 length: 16 residues. CDR3 nucleotide sequence: TGTGCCAGCAGGTTGAGGCTAGCGTGGACCACCGGGGAGCTGTTTTTT. Translation: CASRLRLAWTTGELFF.

This clone was counted once. The genes are TRBV7-9 and TRBJ2-1, with D unresolved. V lost 5 bases, J lost 0 bases, and 14 bases lay in between. Germline V gives CDR1 SEHNR, CDR2 FQNEAQ (reference sequence). There are 16 residues in the CDR3. CDR3 amino acids: CASSRRADGSYNEQFF. The CDR3 DNA is TGTGCCAGCAGCCGCCGGGCTGACGGCTCCTACAATGAGCAGTTCTTC.

A few counts support this clone. The chain combines TRBV20-1 with TRBJ1-2; D gene uncertain. V was trimmed by 3 bases and J by 4 bases, leaving 6 bases between them. This CDR3 comprises 11 residues. Germline V lookup: CDR1 DFQATT, CDR2 SNEGSKA (reference sequence). The CDR3 nucleotides are TGCAGTGCTAGTAAGAGCTATGGCTACACCTTC. Protein: CSASKSYGYTF.

The gene calls are TRBV2 and TRBJ2-6, with 9 nucleotides matching TRBD1. The germline CDR1 and CDR2 sequences are SNHLY and FYNNEI. This CDR3 region has 14 residues. V gave up 8 bases and J gave up 1 base; unmatched junction bases: 0. The chain's CDR3 is CASGTGSGANVLTF. CDR3 DNA: TGTGCCAGCGGGACAGGGTCTGGGGCCAACGTCCTGACTTTC.

This clone appeared a single time. CDR3 loop: CASSDRTLYEQYF. The CDR3 nucleotides read TGTGCCAGCAGTGACAGGACCCTCTACGAGCAGTACTTC. The chain is built from TRBV2 and TRBJ2-7; D unclear. CDR3 length equals 13 residues. Germline CDR1 reads SNHLY; CDR2 reads FYNNEI. Deletions cut 3 bases from V and 3 bases from J, with 9 bases between.

V is TRBV5-1 and J is TRBJ2-5, with D possibly matching TRBD2 (5 bases). The CDR3 has 15 amino acids. Germline V lookup: CDR1 SGHRS, CDR2 YFSETQ. Trimming removed 4 bases from V and 5 bases from J, with 18 bases in between. The CDR3 DNA reads TGCGCCAGCAGCCCCGGGAATCCCGCCACCGAGACCCAGTACTTC. Amino acid sequence: CASSPGNPATETQYF.

The V and J genes are TRBV4-1 and TRBJ1-5; no definite D call. The CDR3 sequence is 18 residues long. V lost 0 bases to trimming and J lost 1 base, with 16 bases between them. CDR1 and CDR2 (germline): MGHRA, YSYEKL. The CDR3 DNA reads as TGCGCCAGCAGCCAAGATGGTTGGGGAGTCGGAAGCAATCAGCCCCAGCATTTT. Translated: CASSQDGWGVGSNQPQHF.